This T cell receptor beta chain was observed in a study of CXCR3-negative and CXCR3-positive naive CD8 T cells. General study results and limits: From TRB CDR3 properties, TCR strength was inferred; surface CD5 did not differ between naive subsets. Greater hydrophobicity was found in TRB CDR3s of CXCR3-positive naive cells than of CXCR3-negative naive cells. Diversity ran similarly high across both naive subsets but far lower in memory CD8+ cells.

The CDR3 covers 12 residues. Looked up from germline, CDR1 is SGHVS and CDR2 is FNYEAQ. CD45RO-CCR7+CD27+CD95- characterized naive CD8+ T cells. TRB cDNA was prepared as libraries by UMI-labeled 5' RACE. Reprocessing the 5' RACE reads, TCRdb reports a single entry for every CDR3 protein and omits DNA. The sample includes around 140,000 distinct CDR3 sequences. This clonotype is identified as medium-sized from frequency. Its antigen is still unknown. V is TRBV7-6 and J is TRBJ2-7. This TCR derives from a human donor in good health. Some clones in this sample may be carry-over from other donors' samples. Sequencing was performed on naive CXCR3- CD8+ T cells from blood. Noted subset: CD45RO-CCR7+CD27+CD95- naive CD8+ T cells lacking CXCR3 (TNR3-). CDR3 residues: CASSLGSYEQYF.